This passage covers 29 T cell receptor beta chains from one sample sequenced in a study of blood T cell repertoires in COVID-19. Libraries were prepared by immunoSEQ multiplex PCR; TCRdb keeps only in-frame clonotypes and omits some of them. The sample lists fewer than 200,000 clones; roughly four fifths were seen once. The sample was peripheral blood. These receptors all come from a woman aged 80 or over with COVID-19, enrolled during active disease.

The chain combines TRBV10-2 with TRBJ2-3, with a possible D match to TRBD2 (6 bases). Trimming removed 6 bases from V and 2 bases from J, with 15 bases in between. This CDR3 is 15 amino acids long. Germline V CDR1 and CDR2: WSHSY, SAAADI. CDR3 residues: CASRNAGRLTDTQYF. CDR3 DNA: TGCGCCAGCAGGAACGCGGGACGGCTCACAGATACGCAGTATTTT.

J is TRBJ2-5 and V is TRBV10-3; 10 bases align to TRBD2. CDR1 is ENHRY, CDR2 SYGVKD, per germline. J lost 4 bases, V lost 7 bases, and 3 bases had no gene match. The CDR3 is 13 amino acids. The CDR3 protein is CAIKVAGGETQYF. The CDR3 region has the DNA TGTGCCATCAAGGTAGCGGGGGGAGAGACCCAGTACTTC.

J is TRBJ1-2 and V is TRBV19; D ambiguous. The germline V gene has CDR1 LNHDA and CDR2 SQIVND (reference sequence). V lost 1 base, J lost 3 bases, and 6 bases lay in between. This CDR3 region has 13 residues. In DNA, the CDR3 is TGTGCCAGTAGTATAGCAGAGGACTATGGCTACACCTTC. This translates into CASSIAEDYGYTF.

This rearrangement joins TRBV6-5 to TRBJ1-1, with a weak D call TRBD1 (6 bases). The CDR3 covers 14 residues. Trimming pared 6 bases from V and 7 bases from J, leaving 18 bases between. Germline values: CDR1 MNHEY, CDR2 SVGAGI. For the CDR3, the DNA is TGTGCCAGCAGCTACAGGGCCTGGGGCGGTGAAGCTTTCTTT. It is translated as CASSYRAWGGEAFF.

V and J are TRBV7-2 and TRBJ2-3; 8 nucleotides match TRBD2. Unmatched junction bases numbered 12, after V lost 2 bases and J lost 2 bases. This CDR3 region has 18 residues. Germline V gives CDR1 SGHTA, CDR2 FQGNSA. CDR3 DNA sequence: TGTGCCAGCAGCTTAACTATCGCTAGCGGGTCAATCACAGATACGCAGTATTTT. Amino acid sequence: CASSLTIASGSITDTQYF. The entire variable domain, with the rest obtained from reference TRBV7-2 and TRBJ2-3, is as follows: GAGVSQSPSNKVTEKGKDVELRCDPISGHTALYWYRQSLGQGLEFLIYFQGNSAPDKSGLPSDRFSAERTGGSVSTLTIQRTQQEDSAVYLCASSLTIASGSITDTQYFGPGTRLTVL.

The V and J genes are TRBV28 and TRBJ1-4; D unresolved. V was cut by 7 bases and J by 8 bases, with 14 bases left in between. Per the germline V gene, CDR1 is MDHEN and CDR2 is SYDVKM. The CDR3 is 13 amino acids. In DNA form, the CDR3 reads TGTGCCAGCATGGCTGGAGCCCGAGAAAAACTGTTTTTT. Translated, it gives CASMAGAREKLFF.

V gene TRBV6-5 combines with J gene TRBJ1-6; 8 nucleotides match TRBD1. In germline, CDR1 is MNHEY, CDR2 SVGAGI. The CDR3 has 15 amino acids. J gave up 7 bases and V 0 bases, and 2 bases lay outside the gene matches. The CDR3 DNA sequence: TGTGCCAGCAGTTACTCGTGGACAGGGAATTCACCCCTCCACTTT. Translating it yields CASSYSWTGNSPLHF.

The sample holds one count of this clone. This chain joins TRBV2 and TRBJ2-1; no clear D. The CDR3 runs to 14 residues. Germline V gene lookup returns CDR1 SNHLY and CDR2 FYNNEI. V lost 5 bases and J 7 bases, leaving 15 bases between the germline ends. CDR3 sequence (DNA): TGTGCCAGCAGTTCCTCGAACCCCCTAAATGAGCAGTTCTTC. Protein: CASSSSNPLNEQFF.

The chain carries TRBV23-1 and TRBJ2-3, with TRBD2 as a possible D gene (5 bases). TRBV23-1 is an ORF; its function is uncertain. Trimming removed 0 bases from V and 4 bases from J, with 17 bases in between. CDR3 length: 17 residues. The CDR3 nucleotides read TGCGCCAGCAGTCAATCCGGGGAGCCGCTACCCCCAGATACGCAGTATTTT. Residues: CASSQSGEPLPPDTQYF.

The chain links TRBV10-2 to TRBJ2-7; 9 nucleotides match TRBD1. Trimming removed 7 bases from V and 3 bases from J; junction bases left unmatched: 7. Germline CDR1 reads WSHSY; CDR2 reads SAAADI. CDR3 length equals 14 residues. The CDR3 nucleotides are TGCGCCAGCAAAGGACAGGGGATAAGCTACGAGCAGTACTTC. Amino acid sequence: CASKGQGISYEQYF.

This rearrangement joins TRBV2 to TRBJ1-2, with no clear D. The CDR3 totals 11 residues. The ends were cut back, 1 base at V and 7 bases at J, with 4 bases in the middle. Germline V gene data show CDR1 as SNHLY and CDR2 as FYNNEI. This chain's CDR3 is CASSEVLGYTF. The CDR3, as DNA: TGTGCCAGCAGTGAAGTCCTTGGCTACACCTTC.

The V call is TRBV18, the J call TRBJ1-2, with 9 positions matching TRBD1. The J segment lost 8 bases and the V segment lost 6 bases, leaving 7 bases of the junction unmatched. Germline values: CDR1 KGHSH, CDR2 LQKENI. The CDR3 loop spans 13 amino acids. The CDR3 here is CASSQQGAEGYTF. In DNA, the CDR3 is TGTGCCAGCTCCCAACAGGGGGCGGAGGGCTACACCTTC. Using reference TRBV18 and TRBJ1-2 for the parts outside the CDR3, the full variable domain is NAGVMQNPRHLVRRRGQEARLRCSPMKGHSHVYWYRQLPEEGLKFMVYLQKENIIDESGMPKERFSAEFPKEGPSILRIQQVVRGDSAAYFCASSQQGAEGYTFGSGTRLTVV.

The chain combines TRBV5-4 with TRBJ2-5, with D unclear. This CDR3 contains 16 residues. The V gene's germline CDR1 is SGHNT and CDR2 YYREEE (reference sequence). V lost 2 bases and J lost 0, with 14 bases in between. The CDR3 here is CASSFSGRAYQETQYF. CDR3 nucleotides: TGTGCCAGCAGCTTTAGTGGCAGAGCGTACCAAGAGACCCAGTACTTC.

The V gene is TRBV10-1, the J gene TRBJ2-3, with 11 nucleotides matching TRBD2. V was clipped by 2 bases and J by 4 bases; unmatched bases: 11. Germline V CDR1 and CDR2: WNHNN, SYGVQD (reference sequence). The CDR3 length is 18 residues. The CDR3 here is CASSEPTRSGGAPDTQYF. DNA for the CDR3: TGCGCCAGCAGTGAGCCGACCCGTAGCGGGGGGGCCCCAGATACGCAGTATTTT.

DNA of the CDR3: TGTGCCAGCAGCTTAGCCCCCCCTACAGCGGGGGGGCCCGCACAAGATACGCAGTATTTT. It translates to CASSLAPPTAGGPAQDTQYF. The chain links TRBV7-2 to TRBJ2-3; 10 bases line up with TRBD2. The CDR3 has 20 amino acids. Losses at the gene ends were 0 bases for V and 5 bases for J; bases not matched to a gene: 17. Germline CDR1 reads SGHTA; CDR2 reads FQGNSA.

This chain connects TRBV28 to TRBJ1-2, with D unclear. V shed 2 bases and J shed 8 bases, with 21 bases lying between them. The germline gives CDR1 MDHEN, CDR2 SYDVKM. The CDR3 is 16 amino acids. The CDR3 DNA follows: TGTGCCAGCAGTTTAAGGGCAGAGGAGGAGGTTAAAGGCTACACCTTC. Translation gives CASSLRAEEEVKGYTF.

This clone was detected only a few times. This sequence joins TRBV15 and TRBJ1-1; 8 bases line up with TRBD1. Germline V gene data show CDR1 as LNHNV and CDR2 as YYDKDF (reference sequence). The CDR3 runs 16 residues. Trimming removed 5 bases from V and 4 bases from J; junction bases left unmatched: 12. The CDR3 here is CATSPSSGGVVTEAFF. CDR3 coding DNA: TGTGCCACCAGCCCCTCGTCAGGGGGCGTGGTCACTGAAGCTTTCTTT.

This chain links TRBV2 with TRBJ2-7; 7 nucleotides line up with TRBD1. Germline values: CDR1 SNHLY, CDR2 FYNNEI. The CDR3 is 15 residues long. V lost 6 bases and J lost 7; bases outside the gene matches: 15. The CDR3 spells CASSKAGTAGLEQYF. The CDR3 DNA reads TGTGCCAGCAGCAAAGCCGGGACAGCTGGTCTAGAGCAGTACTTC.

Here the CDR3 DNA reads TGTGCCAGCTCGTCCGGGACAGCCTATGGCTACACCTTC. Protein: CASSSGTAYGYTF. This chain joins TRBV18 and TRBJ1-2; 7 positions agree with TRBD1. This CDR3 is 13 amino acids long. The germline CDR1 and CDR2 sequences are KGHSH and LQKENI. V lost 6 bases to trimming and J lost 4 bases; unmatched junction nucleotides: 5.

The V gene is TRBV7-9, the J gene TRBJ1-3; 7 nucleotides align to TRBD1. Germline lookup yields CDR1 SEHNR and CDR2 FQNEAQ (reference sequence). Germline trimming cut 5 bases from V and 0 bases from J; bases unmatched to any gene: 10. The CDR3 runs 17 residues. CDR3 region: CASSPGGGSFSGNTIYF. CDR3 nucleotides: TGTGCCAGCAGCCCAGGAGGGGGCAGTTTCTCTGGAAACACCATATATTTT.

This chain uses TRBV19 with TRBJ1-5; D is perhaps TRBD1 (6 bases). The germline V gene has CDR1 LNHDA and CDR2 SQIVND (reference sequence). The CDR3 covers 15 residues. Trimming cost V 4 bases and J 5 bases, with 15 bases left between them. CDR3 loop: CASSKKRTVYQPQHF. DNA for the CDR3: TGTGCCAGTAGTAAAAAGCGGACAGTTTATCAGCCCCAGCATTTT.

This clone appeared once. The CDR3 sequence is CSVWSRDGYTF. The CDR3, as DNA: TGCAGCGTCTGGTCCAGGGATGGCTACACCTTC. The rearrangement links TRBV29-1 to TRBJ1-2; tentative D call: TRBD1 (5 bases). This CDR3 is built from 11 residues. V was shortened by 6 bases and J by 6 bases, with 11 bases between the two germline ends. Germline V gene data show CDR1 as SQVTM and CDR2 as ANQGSEA.

This clone was counted many times. V usage is TRBV5-1 and J usage is TRBJ2-7; D not resolved. The CDR3 consists of 14 residues. Per germline, CDR1 SGHRS and CDR2 YFSETQ. V gave up 2 bases and J gave up 5 bases, with 14 bases separating them. The CDR3 sequence: CASSFSRLVNEQYF. In DNA, the CDR3 is TGCGCCAGCAGCTTCTCTCGGTTAGTCAACGAGCAGTACTTC.

The CDR3 coding sequence is TGTGCCACCAAAAGGGTAGCGGGGGGTTCCGGGGAGCTGTTTTTT. Translated: CATKRVAGGSGELFF. This rearrangement joins TRBV19 to TRBJ2-2, with 10 bases that match TRBD2. Germline V gene lookup returns CDR1 LNHDA and CDR2 SQIVND (reference sequence). J was trimmed by 6 bases and V by 10 bases; bases with no gene match: 11. The CDR3 has 15 residues.

The rearrangement uses TRBV15 and TRBJ1-1; 7 bases align to TRBD1. The CDR3 length is 13 residues. Germline CDR1 LNHNV, CDR2 YYDKDF (reference sequence). Germline trimming cut 5 bases from V and 5 bases from J; bases unmatched to any gene: 5. CDR3 in amino acids: CATSPQGVTEAFF. CDR3 coding DNA: TGTGCCACCAGCCCTCAGGGGGTGACTGAAGCTTTCTTT.

CDR3 region: CASSLFNRVSGANVLTF. CDR3 bases: TGTGCCAGCAGCTTGTTCAACAGAGTCTCTGGGGCCAACGTCCTGACTTTC. This rearrangement joins TRBV5-5 to TRBJ2-6; D remains ambiguous. V was cut by 1 base and J by 0 bases, with 11 bases left in between. Germline CDR1 and CDR2: SGHKS and YYEKEE (reference sequence). CDR3 size: 17 residues.

Only a few counts were recorded for this clone. The chain has TRBV5-1 and TRBJ1-2; TRBD1 is a possible D gene (5 bases). Trimming shortened V by 1 base and J by 3 bases, and 7 bases separated the two germline ends. The CDR3 spans 13 residues. Germline CDR1 and CDR2: SGHRS and YFSETQ. The chain's CDR3 is CASSLRGDYGYTF. The CDR3, as DNA: TGCGCCAGCAGCTTGCGGGGGGACTATGGCTACACCTTC.

V and J are TRBV28 and TRBJ2-3, with 8 bases lining up with TRBD1. Trimming cost V 3 bases and J 0 bases; bases outside gene matches: 5. The CDR3 sequence is 16 residues long. Germline CDR1 reads MDHEN; CDR2 reads SYDVKM. In DNA, the CDR3 is TGTGCCAGCAGTTTCCAGGGGACAGGAAGCACAGATACGCAGTATTTT. This gives the protein CASSFQGTGSTDTQYF.

This clone is a singleton in its sample. The V gene is TRBV11-2, the J gene TRBJ2-5; D is unresolved. This CDR3 is built from 14 residues. Trimming shortened V by 3 bases and J by 2 bases, and 10 bases separated the two germline ends. Germline lookup yields CDR1 SGHAT and CDR2 FQNNGV. The CDR3 spells CASSLVLAQETQYF. The CDR3 DNA follows: TGTGCCAGCAGCTTGGTTCTGGCTCAAGAGACCCAGTACTTC.